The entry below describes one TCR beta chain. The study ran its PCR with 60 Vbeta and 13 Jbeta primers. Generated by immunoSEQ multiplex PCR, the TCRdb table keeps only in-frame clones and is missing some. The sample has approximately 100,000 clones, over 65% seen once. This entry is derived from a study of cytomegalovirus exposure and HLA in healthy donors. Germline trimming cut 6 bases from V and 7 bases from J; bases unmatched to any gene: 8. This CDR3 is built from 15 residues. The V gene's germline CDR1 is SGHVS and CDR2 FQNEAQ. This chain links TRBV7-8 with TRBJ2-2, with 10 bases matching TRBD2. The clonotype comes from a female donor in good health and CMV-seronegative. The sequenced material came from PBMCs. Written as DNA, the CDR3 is TGTGCCAGCAGAACCCCTAGCGGGGGCCACGGGGAGCTGTTTTTT. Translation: CASRTPSGGHGELFF.